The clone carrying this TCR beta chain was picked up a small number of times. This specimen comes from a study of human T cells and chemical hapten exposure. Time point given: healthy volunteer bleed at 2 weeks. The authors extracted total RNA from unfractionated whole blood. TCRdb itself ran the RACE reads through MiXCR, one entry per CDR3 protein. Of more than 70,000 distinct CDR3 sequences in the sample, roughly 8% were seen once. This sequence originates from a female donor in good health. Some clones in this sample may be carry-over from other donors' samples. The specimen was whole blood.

The CDR3 bases are TGTGCCAGCACCACAGGCGAGATCTACACCTTC. Translating it yields CASTTGEIYTF. The V and J genes are TRBV2 and TRBJ1-2; maybe TRBD1 (5 bases). V was clipped by 7 bases and J by 10 bases, with 13 bases between them. In germline, CDR1 is SNHLY, CDR2 FYNNEI. The CDR3 runs to 11 residues.